The 3 T cell receptor beta chains reported below all come from one sample, sequenced in a study of blood T cell repertoires in COVID-19. Generated by immunoSEQ multiplex PCR, the TCRdb table keeps only in-frame clones and is missing some. The table has tens of thousands of clones, 86% seen once. Sequenced sample: peripheral blood. These receptors were collected from a man aged 25 to 40 with acute or convalescent COVID-19.

The chain combines TRBV12-3 or TRBV12-4 with TRBJ2-7; no clear D gene. Trimming removed 0 bases at V and 1 base at J, with 4 bases between. This CDR3 is built from 13 residues. The CDR3 protein is CASSLARSYEQYF. The CDR3 bases are TGTGCCAGCAGTTTAGCGCGGTCCTACGAGCAGTACTTC.

The V and J genes are TRBV12-3 or TRBV12-4 and TRBJ1-4, with D uncertain. The CDR3 length is 13 residues. V lost 6 bases to trimming and J lost 0 bases, with 5 bases between them. The CDR3 DNA is TGTGCCAGCAGCCTAGCAACTAATGAAAAACTGTTTTTT. It specifies CASSLATNEKLFF.

The chain carries TRBV7-9 and TRBJ2-2; a possible D gene is TRBD2 (5 bases). This CDR3 has 16 residues. The germline V and J ends were trimmed by 4 bases and 5 bases, with 17 bases remaining between them. CDR1 and CDR2 from the germline V gene are SEHNR and FQNEAQ (reference sequence). The CDR3 coding sequence is TGTGCCAGCAGCTACCCCAAGGGCGGCGGGACCGGGGAGCTGTTTTTT. Its protein product is CASSYPKGGGTGELFF.